These 14 T cell receptor beta chains share one sample of origin, sequenced in a study of blood T cell repertoires in COVID-19. Using immunoSEQ multiplex PCR, the repertoire was profiled, and TCRdb retains in-frame clones only, with some absent. The sample holds approximately 50,000 clones, about 85% seen once. The specimen was peripheral blood. The receptors derive from a man aged 55 to 70 with acute or convalescent COVID-19.

The chain recombines TRBV28 with TRBJ1-2; D is ambiguous. The CDR3 is 12 residues long. Trimming removed 3 bases from V and 3 bases from J, with 5 bases in between. CDR1 and CDR2 from the germline V gene are MDHEN and SYDVKM. CDR3 in DNA: TGTGCCAGCAGTTTGAGCGACTATGGCTACACCTTC. Its translation is CASSLSDYGYTF.

V is TRBV27 and J is TRBJ1-5; TRBD1 aligns across 9 bases. The V gene end was trimmed by 7 bases and the J gene end by 2 bases; junction bases not matched to a gene: 6. This CDR3 has 15 amino acids. The V gene's germline CDR1 is MNHEY and CDR2 SMNVEV (reference sequence). The CDR3 DNA is TGTGCCAGCACCTCGACAGGGGGAGGCAATCAGCCCCAGCATTTT. Translating it yields CASTSTGGGNQPQHF.

This clone showed up just a few times. The chain has TRBV7-2 and TRBJ2-1, with TRBD1 matching 7 bases. The junction had 5 bases not matched to a gene; V was cut back by 1 base and J by 5 bases. The CDR3 length is 15 residues. The germline gives CDR1 SGHTA, CDR2 FQGNSA. CDR3 residues: CASSLGGGSDNEQFF. Here the CDR3 DNA reads TGTGCCAGCAGCTTAGGAGGGGGCTCAGACAATGAGCAGTTCTTC.

The gene calls are TRBV3-1 (or the pseudogene TRBV3-2) and TRBJ2-7; tentative D call: TRBD1 (5 bases). The germline V gene has CDR1 LGHDT and CDR2 YNNKEL (reference sequence). Trimming stripped 3 bases from V and 0 bases from J, with 24 bases between. The CDR3 contains 19 residues. The CDR3 nucleotides read TGTGCCAGCAGCCACACGACATTAAAAGGGGCGAGTATCTCCTACGAGCAGTACTTC. Residues: CASSHTTLKGASISYEQYF.

This clone appeared a single time. The chain joins TRBV28 to TRBJ1-5; a possible D gene is TRBD1 (6 bases). This CDR3 spans 15 amino acids. V lost 5 bases to trimming and J lost 2 bases, with 13 bases between them. CDR1 MDHEN and CDR2 SYDVKM come from the germline V gene. Written as DNA, the CDR3 is TGTGCCAGCAGTGCATCGACAGGACGCAATCAGCCCCAGCATTTT. Translated: CASSASTGRNQPQHF.

This clone was observed at least ten times. This chain uses TRBV6-4 with TRBJ1-1; D is possibly TRBD1 (5 bases). The CDR3 is 14 amino acids. Germline CDR1 is MRHNA and CDR2 is SNTAGT. Trimming pared 2 bases from V and 4 bases from J, leaving 11 bases between. The CDR3 DNA is TGTGCCAGCAGTGACAAGGGCGGGGGCACTGAAGCTTTCTTT. It encodes CASSDKGGGTEAFF.

The chain links TRBV7-9 to TRBJ1-1; 8 bases are shared with TRBD1. Germline V gene data show CDR1 as SEHNR and CDR2 as FQNEAQ (reference sequence). The CDR3 has 14 amino acids. The J segment lost 4 bases and the V segment lost 1 base, leaving 2 bases of the junction unmatched. The CDR3 DNA reads TGTGCCAGCAGCTTAGGGACAGGGAGCACTGAAGCTTTCTTT. Translation: CASSLGTGSTEAFF.

This clone appeared a single time. The chain uses TRBV2 and TRBJ1-5; no clear D. The germline CDR1 and CDR2 sequences are SNHLY and FYNNEI. The CDR3 totals 14 residues. Trimming took 3 bases from V and 7 from J, leaving 13 bases between them. The DNA for the CDR3 is TGTGCCAGCAGTGAGGGCACCCCTACCCAGCCCCAGCATTTT. Residues: CASSEGTPTQPQHF.

This chain uses TRBV7-9 with TRBJ2-1, with 7 bases fitting TRBD1. The CDR3 has 13 residues. V was pared by 8 bases and J by 2 bases, with 3 bases of the junction left unmatched. Germline V lookup: CDR1 SEHNR, CDR2 FQNEAQ (reference sequence). For the CDR3, the DNA is TGTGCCAGCGGAACAGGGGCCTACAATGAGCAGTTCTTC. Amino acids: CASGTGAYNEQFF.

CDR3 DNA: TGTGCCAGCAGTACCCCGGGGAGCGATGTCGAAGCTTTCTTT. Its translation is CASSTPGSDVEAFF. V usage is TRBV28 and J usage is TRBJ1-1; D unresolved. Germline lookup yields CDR1 MDHEN and CDR2 SYDVKM. The V end lost 5 bases, the J end lost 8 bases, and 18 bases lay between the germline ends. The CDR3 is 14 amino acids.

The gene calls are TRBV9 and TRBJ2-1; 10 bases are shared with TRBD2. J lost 6 bases, V lost 4 bases, and 4 bases had no gene match. CDR1 and CDR2 from the germline V gene are SGDLS and YYNGEE. CDR3 length equals 14 residues. CDR3 nucleotides: TGTGCCAGCAGCCTAGCGGGAGCCCTCAATGAGCAGTTCTTC. Protein sequence: CASSLAGALNEQFF.

V is TRBV5-1 and J is TRBJ2-5; TRBD2 matches at 14 bases. Germline assignment: CDR1 SGHRS and CDR2 YFSETQ. The J segment lost 1 base and the V segment lost 4 bases, leaving 3 bases of the junction unmatched. The CDR3 has 16 amino acids. CDR3 residues: CASSPGTSGGQETQYF. The CDR3 DNA follows: TGCGCCAGCAGCCCCGGGACTAGCGGGGGCCAAGAGACCCAGTACTTC.

The V and J genes are TRBV5-4 and TRBJ1-1; possibly TRBD1 for D (5 bases). V lost 0 bases and J 3 bases, leaving 12 bases between the germline ends. CDR1 and CDR2 from the germline V gene are SGHNT and YYREEE (reference sequence). The CDR3 has 15 residues. The CDR3 bases are TGTGCCAGCAGCTTGGTTCCGGGAGGGGACACTGAAGCTTTCTTT. It yields the protein CASSLVPGGDTEAFF.

The V gene is TRBV30, the J gene TRBJ1-4, with 11 bases fitting TRBD1. The V segment lost 4 bases and the J segment 0 bases; nucleotides outside the gene matches: 4. The germline V gene has CDR1 GTSNPN and CDR2 SVGIG (reference sequence). There are 16 residues in the CDR3. In DNA form, the CDR3 reads TGTGCCTGGACCCCGGGACAGGGGGCAACTAATGAAAAACTGTTTTTT. Translation gives CAWTPGQGATNEKLFF.